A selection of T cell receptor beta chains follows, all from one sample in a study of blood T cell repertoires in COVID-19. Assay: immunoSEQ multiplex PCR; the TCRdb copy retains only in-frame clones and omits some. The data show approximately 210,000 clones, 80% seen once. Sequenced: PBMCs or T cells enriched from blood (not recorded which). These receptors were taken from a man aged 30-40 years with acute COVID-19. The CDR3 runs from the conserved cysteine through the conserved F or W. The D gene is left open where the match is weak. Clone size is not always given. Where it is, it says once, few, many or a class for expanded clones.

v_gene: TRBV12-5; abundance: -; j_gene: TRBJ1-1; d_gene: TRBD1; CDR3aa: CASGLVLLDRGVNTEAFF; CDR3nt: TGTGCTAGTGGTTTGGTCCTCCTTGACAGGGGGGTGAACACTGAAGCTTTCTTT
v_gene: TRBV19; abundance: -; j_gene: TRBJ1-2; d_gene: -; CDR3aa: CASSMGRDTYGYTF; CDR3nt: TGTGCCAGTAGTATGGGCAGGGACACTTATGGCTACACCTTC
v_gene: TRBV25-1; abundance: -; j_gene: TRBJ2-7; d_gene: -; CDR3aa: CASSVTVYEQYF; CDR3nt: TGTGCCAGCAGTGTTACGGTGTACGAGCAGTACTTC
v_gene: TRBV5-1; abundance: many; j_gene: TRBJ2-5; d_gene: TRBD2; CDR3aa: CASCPSGGAGETQYF; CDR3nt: TGCGCCAGCTGCCCGAGCGGGGGGGCCGGAGAGACCCAGTACTTC
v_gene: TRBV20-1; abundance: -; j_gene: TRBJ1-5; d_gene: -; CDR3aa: CSASNQGSWEPQHF; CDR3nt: TGCAGTGCTAGTAATCAGGGGTCCTGGGAGCCCCAGCATTTT
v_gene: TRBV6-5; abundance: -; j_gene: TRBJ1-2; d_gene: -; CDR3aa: CASRASYGYTF; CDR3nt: TGTGCCAGCAGGGCATCCTATGGCTACACCTTC
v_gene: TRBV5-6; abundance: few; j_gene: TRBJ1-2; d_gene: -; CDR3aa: CASSLGQVWGYGYTF; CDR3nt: TGTGCCAGCAGCTTGGGACAGGTGTGGGGCTATGGCTACACCTTC
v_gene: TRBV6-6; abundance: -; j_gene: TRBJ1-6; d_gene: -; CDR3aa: CASSYLVTGSSPLHF; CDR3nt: TGTGCCAGCAGTTATCTAGTAACAGGCTCTTCACCCCTCCACTTT
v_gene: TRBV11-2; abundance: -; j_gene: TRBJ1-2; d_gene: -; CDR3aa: CASSSHHVYGYTF; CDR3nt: TGTGCCAGCAGCTCACATCACGTCTATGGCTACACCTTC
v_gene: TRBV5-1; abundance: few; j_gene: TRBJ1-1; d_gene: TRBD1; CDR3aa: CASSLGSLRDRGTEAFF; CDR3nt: TGCGCCAGCAGCTTGGGTTCCCTCCGGGACAGGGGCACTGAAGCTTTCTTT
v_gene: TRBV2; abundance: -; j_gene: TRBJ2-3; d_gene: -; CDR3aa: CASSVATDTQYF; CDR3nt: TGTGCCAGCAGTGTGGCAACAGATACGCAGTATTTT
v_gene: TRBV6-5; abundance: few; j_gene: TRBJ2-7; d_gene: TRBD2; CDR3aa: CASSQTSGSYEQYF; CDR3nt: TGTGCCAGCAGTCAGACTAGCGGGTCTTACGAGCAGTACTTC
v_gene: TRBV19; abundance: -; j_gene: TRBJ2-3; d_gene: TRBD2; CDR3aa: CASSMGQAGLAGSRDTQYF; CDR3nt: TGTGCCAGTAGTATGGGGCAGGCTGGACTAGCGGGTTCGAGAGATACGCAGTATTTT
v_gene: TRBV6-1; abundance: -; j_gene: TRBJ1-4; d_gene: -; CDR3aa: CASSEWGGKGNEKLFF; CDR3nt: TGTGCCAGCAGTGAATGGGGGGGCAAGGGTAATGAAAAACTGTTTTTT
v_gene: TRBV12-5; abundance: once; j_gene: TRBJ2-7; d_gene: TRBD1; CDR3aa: CASGGTDRTYEQYF; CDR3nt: TGTGCTAGTGGCGGGACAGACAGAACCTACGAGCAGTACTTC
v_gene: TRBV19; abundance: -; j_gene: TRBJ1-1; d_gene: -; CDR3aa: CASSISQGLNTEAFF; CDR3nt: TGTGCCAGTAGTATCTCACAGGGTCTGAACACTGAAGCTTTCTTT
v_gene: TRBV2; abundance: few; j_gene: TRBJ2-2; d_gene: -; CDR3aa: CASSARTGTGTGELFF; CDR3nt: TGTGCCAGCAGTGCTCGGACGGGAACGGGCACCGGGGAGCTGTTTTTT